This entry lists 3 T cell receptor beta chains sequenced from one sample in a study of cytomegalovirus exposure and HLA in healthy donors. The table came from immunoSEQ multiplex PCR; TCRdb's copy has only in-frame clones and leaves some out. The sample includes over 150,000 clones, roughly 90% of them seen just once. Sequenced material: PBMCs. These TCRs come from a man aged 18 to 29 in good health and CMV-seropositive.

V and J are TRBV5-1 and TRBJ2-1; 9 bases agree with TRBD1. From germline, CDR1 is SGHRS and CDR2 YFSETQ. After removal of 0 bases from V and 6 bases from J, the junction contained 4 bases not matched to a gene. CDR3 length: 15 amino acids. CDR3 protein: CASSLGDRVTNEQFF. The CDR3 coding sequence is TGCGCCAGCAGCTTGGGGGACAGGGTCACCAATGAGCAGTTCTTC.

The chain recombines TRBV5-4 with TRBJ2-2; D might be TRBD2 (5 bases). Trimming took off 4 bases at V and 5 bases at J, with 12 bases between the two ends. The V gene's germline CDR1 is SGHNT and CDR2 YYREEE (reference sequence). The CDR3 is made up of 14 amino acids. The CDR3: CASSETRDTGELFF. CDR3 bases: TGTGCCAGCAGCGAGACACGGGATACCGGGGAGCTGTTTTTT.

The chain joins TRBV19 to TRBJ1-4; 9 bases are shared with TRBD1. With V trimmed by 3 bases and J by 8 bases, 13 bases remained unmatched. Germline CDR1 and CDR2: LNHDA and SQIVND (reference sequence). This CDR3 region has 17 residues. In nucleotides, the CDR3 is TGTGCCAGTAGTATCCTACGGGCGACAGGGGGACGAGAAAAACTGTTTTTT. Protein sequence: CASSILRATGGREKLFF.